These 27 T cell receptor beta chains share one sample of origin, sequenced in a study of cytomegalovirus exposure and HLA in healthy donors. 13 Jbeta primers and 60 Vbeta primers were used for the PCR. Clones were read by immunoSEQ multiplex PCR, and TCRdb kept only the in-frame ones, dropping some. The repertoire consists of 150,000 to 200,000 clones, with less than 80% occurring once and the leading ten covering around 1.9%. Sequenced material: PBMCs. The receptors here all came from a man aged 40-49 years in good health and CMV-seronegative.

DNA of the CDR3: TGTGCCAGCAGATCCCCGGACAGGGCTTATGGCTACACCTTC. Amino acids: CASRSPDRAYGYTF. The J gene is TRBJ1-2, the V gene TRBV6-5; 8 bases agree with TRBD1. J gave up 5 bases and V 6 bases, and 8 bases lay outside the gene matches. The CDR3 loop spans 14 amino acids. Germline assignment: CDR1 MNHEY and CDR2 SVGAGI.

This clone was detected once. The V and J genes are TRBV29-1 and TRBJ2-5; D is possibly TRBD2 (6 bases). The CDR3 contains 14 residues. Germline V gene sequence: CDR1 SQVTM, CDR2 ANQGSEA. V was cut by 3 bases and J by 4 bases, with 15 bases left in between. The CDR3 here is CSVEGGAGRETQYF. CDR3 DNA: TGCAGCGTTGAGGGCGGGGCAGGGAGAGAGACCCAGTACTTC.

Turning to this clone: One junction end disagrees with the germline gene, perhaps due to a read error. This rearrangement joins TRBV7-9 to TRBJ2-2; possible D gene TRBD2, 5 bases. There are 11 residues in the CDR3. CDR1 is SEHNR, CDR2 FQNEAQ, per germline (reference sequence). The CDR3 DNA reads TGTGCCAGCACCGACACCGGGGAGCTGCTTTTT. This codes for CASTDTGELLF.

The chain is built from TRBV7-2 and TRBJ2-1; 11 bases agree with TRBD2. The V gene end was trimmed by 5 bases and the J gene end by 5 bases; junction bases not matched to a gene: 14. The CDR3 spans 18 residues. Germline CDR1 reads SGHTA; CDR2 reads FQGNSA. The CDR3 DNA follows: TGTGCCAGCAGCCTCCAGACTAGCGGGATCTCCGGGCACAATGAGCAGTTCTTC. It is translated as CASSLQTSGISGHNEQFF.

V is TRBV5-5 and J is TRBJ1-1; the D gene is possibly TRBD1 (5 bases). Trimming stripped 4 bases from V and 4 bases from J, with 11 bases between. CDR3 length: 13 residues. The germline CDR1 and CDR2 sequences are SGHKS and YYEKEE (reference sequence). CDR3 bases: TGTGCCAGCAGCGTTCATCAGGGCACTGAAGCTTTCTTT. Its protein is CASSVHQGTEAFF.

V gene TRBV6-6 combines with J gene TRBJ1-2; perhaps TRBD1 as D (6 bases). Germline assignment: CDR1 MNHNY and CDR2 SVGAGI (reference sequence). There are 15 residues in the CDR3. Trimming took 5 bases from V and 8 from J, leaving 21 bases between them. The CDR3 nucleotides are TGTGCCAGCAGTATTCAATCCGGGACAATGGGGGGCTACACCTTC. It codes for CASSIQSGTMGGYTF.

The gene calls are TRBV7-9 and TRBJ1-6, with no clear D. This CDR3 has 13 amino acids. Germline-derived CDR1 and CDR2 are SEHNR and FQNEAQ (reference sequence). V dropped 2 bases and J dropped 8 bases, with 7 bases sitting between them. The DNA of the CDR3 is TGTGCCAGCAGCTTAAATGCGGATTCACCCCTCCACTTT. Its protein product is CASSLNADSPLHF. The variable domain in full, completed from reference TRBV7-9 and TRBJ1-6, reads DTGVSQNPRHKITKRGQNVTFRCDPISEHNRLYWYRQTLGQGPEFLTYFQNEAQLEKSRLLSDRFSAERPKGSFSTLEIQRTEQGDSAMYLCASSLNADSPLHFGNGTRLTVT.

A single count supports this clone. The chain links TRBV2 to TRBJ2-5, with TRBD2 identical over 10 bases. V lost 5 bases, J lost 4 bases, and 7 bases stayed unmatched. Germline V gene data show CDR1 as SNHLY and CDR2 as FYNNEI. CDR3 size: 15 residues. The CDR3 nucleotides are TGTGCCAGCAGTCGGACTAGCGGAGTCGGAGAGACCCAGTACTTC. This gives the protein CASSRTSGVGETQYF.

V usage is TRBV25-1 and J usage is TRBJ1-5; D unresolved. The length of the CDR3 is 14 residues. Germline CDR1 reads MGHDK; CDR2 reads SYGVNS. The V end was cut by 2 bases, the J end by 0 bases, with 5 bases between. Here the CDR3 reads CASSESHSNQPQHF. CDR3 DNA sequence: TGTGCCAGCAGTGAAAGCCATAGCAATCAGCCCCAGCATTTT.

This clone has more than one count but fewer than ten. The chain joins TRBV18 to TRBJ1-3, with TRBD1 matching 7 bases. V shed 3 bases, J shed 0 bases, and the junction held 5 bases outside the gene matches. Germline CDR1 KGHSH, CDR2 LQKENI. The CDR3 has 16 residues. The DNA of the CDR3 is TGTGCCAGCTCACCGGGACAGCTAATCTCTGGAAACACCATATATTTT. Protein: CASSPGQLISGNTIYF.

CDR3 bases: TGTGCCAGCAGCCGCCCGGCAGGGGGATTCTACGAGCAGTACTTC. Its translation is CASSRPAGGFYEQYF. The chain joins TRBV5-5 to TRBJ2-7, with TRBD1 matching 7 bases. The germline V gene has CDR1 SGHKS and CDR2 YYEKEE (reference sequence). V shed 4 bases and J 3 bases; nucleotides not matched to a gene: 10. The CDR3 sequence is 15 residues long.

The rearrangement links TRBV5-1 to TRBJ2-5, with D perhaps TRBD2 (5 bases). V lost 4 bases and J 5 bases, leaving 12 bases between the germline ends. Germline lookup yields CDR1 SGHRS and CDR2 YFSETQ. This CDR3 comprises 13 residues. CDR3 bases: TGCGCCAGCAGCCCTTCCGGGGTGGAGACCCAGTACTTC. Its translation is CASSPSGVETQYF. Supplemented by reference TRBV5-1 and TRBJ2-5, the full variable domain reads KAGVTQTPRYLIKTRGQQVTLSCSPISGHRSVSWYQQTPGQGLQFLFEYFSETQRNKGNFPGRFSGRQFSNSRSEMNVSTLELGDSALYLCASSPSGVETQYFGPGTRLLVL.

This chain joins TRBV19 and TRBJ2-7; D is uncertain. V lost 3 bases, J lost 0 bases, and 12 bases lay in between. This CDR3 contains 15 residues. Germline CDR1 is LNHDA and CDR2 is SQIVND (reference sequence). The CDR3 coding sequence is TGTGCCAGTAGTATCGGCCAGGCGAGCTCCTACGAGCAGTACTTC. It specifies CASSIGQASSYEQYF.

With respect to this clone: The same CDR3 can be traced to other DNA sequences in this sample. This sequence joins TRBV30 and TRBJ1-4, with D hard to call. The germline gives CDR1 GTSNPN, CDR2 SVGIG (reference sequence). V gave up 0 bases and J gave up 7 bases, with 6 bases separating them. The CDR3 contains 12 residues. The CDR3 nucleotides read TGTGCCTGGAGTGTAGGCGGTGAAAAACTGTTTTTT. It codes for CAWSVGGEKLFF.

The chain has TRBV28 and TRBJ2-3; 7 bases map to TRBD2. CDR1 and CDR2 (germline): MDHEN, SYDVKM. J lost 2 bases, V lost 5 bases, and 7 bases had no gene match. The CDR3 runs to 15 residues. The CDR3 sequence: CASSLSSGLTDTQYF. In DNA, the CDR3 is TGTGCCAGCAGTCTCTCTAGCGGACTCACAGATACGCAGTATTTT. The whole variable domain, remainder taken from reference TRBV28 and TRBJ2-3, is DVKVTQSSRYLVKRTGEKVFLECVQDMDHENMFWYRQDPGLGLRLIYFSYDVKMKEKGDIPEGYSVSREKKERFSLILESASTNQTSMYLCASSLSSGLTDTQYFGPGTRLTVL.

J is TRBJ2-3 and V is TRBV7-2, with 11 bases identical to TRBD2. V was pared by 8 bases and J by 4 bases, with 11 bases of the junction left unmatched. The CDR3 consists of 16 residues. Germline V gene data show CDR1 as SGHTA and CDR2 as FQGNSA. Here the CDR3 reads CASGSKGLAASDTQYF. CDR3 coding DNA: TGTGCCAGCGGATCAAAGGGACTAGCGGCGTCAGATACGCAGTATTTT.

This clone has a single count. The chain has TRBV7-9 and TRBJ2-5; possibly TRBD1 for D (5 bases). Looked up from germline, CDR1 is SEHNR and CDR2 is FQNEAQ (reference sequence). V was pared by 1 base and J by 4 bases, with 13 bases between. This CDR3 is 15 amino acids long. The CDR3 protein is CASSLVLGRVETQYF. The CDR3, as DNA: TGTGCCAGCAGCTTAGTCCTGGGCAGGGTAGAGACCCAGTACTTC. The full variable domain, with the rest looked up from reference TRBV7-9 and TRBJ2-5, is DTGVSQNPRHKITKRGQNVTFRCDPISEHNRLYWYRQTLGQGPEFLTYFQNEAQLEKSRLLSDRFSAERPKGSFSTLEIQRTEQGDSAMYLCASSLVLGRVETQYFGPGTRLLVL.

J is TRBJ2-2 and V is TRBV27; 12 nucleotides align to TRBD2. The germline V gene encodes CDR1 MNHEY and CDR2 SMNVEV (reference sequence). Unmatched junction bases numbered 11, after V lost 6 bases and J lost 9 bases. The CDR3 is 16 residues long. CDR3 bases: TGTGCCAGCAGCCGTAAGACTAGCGGGAGTGTCTGGGAGCTGTTTTTT. Encoded protein: CASSRKTSGSVWELFF.

This clone was counted a few times. The chain carries TRBV5-1 and TRBJ2-7, with D possibly being TRBD1 (6 bases). The CDR3 consists of 13 residues. Deletions cut 0 bases from V and 6 bases from J, with 10 bases between. Germline-derived CDR1 and CDR2 are SGHRS and YFSETQ. The CDR3 nucleotides are TGCGCCAGCAGCTTGGAGTTAGGGGGCGAGCAGTACTTC. Its translation is CASSLELGGEQYF.

The chain joins TRBV6-1 to TRBJ2-5, with TRBD1 matching 8 bases. J gave up 1 base and V 6 bases, and 7 bases lay outside the gene matches. The CDR3 extends over 15 amino acids. The germline V gene encodes CDR1 MNHNS and CDR2 SASEGT. The CDR3 bases are TGTGCCAGCAGCGAAACCGGGACAGGCCAAGAGACCCAGTACTTC. Translating gives CASSETGTGQETQYF.

The sample holds a few counts of this clone. The chain recombines TRBV28 with TRBJ2-7, with TRBD1 matching over 9 bases. Germline V gene lookup returns CDR1 MDHEN and CDR2 SYDVKM. CDR3 length: 15 residues. Trimming at V came to 8 bases and at J to 1 base, leaving 9 bases not matched to a gene. DNA for the CDR3: TGTGCCAGCTTTACCGGGACAGGGTTGTCCTACGAGCAGTACTTC. Its protein product is CASFTGTGLSYEQYF.

V and J are TRBV6-5 and TRBJ2-1; D is perhaps TRBD1 (5 bases). Trimming stripped 0 bases from V and 8 bases from J, with 17 bases between. The CDR3 is made up of 16 amino acids. CDR1 and CDR2 from the germline V gene are MNHEY and SVGAGI. The CDR3 nucleotides read TGTGCCAGCAGTTACTCATGGCGAGCCCTAGGGGATGAGCAGTTCTTC. It codes for CASSYSWRALGDEQFF.

The rearrangement uses TRBV5-1 and TRBJ2-7, with a possible D match to TRBD1 (6 bases). The CDR3 runs to 18 residues. V dropped 4 bases and J dropped 4 bases, with 27 bases sitting between them. CDR1 is SGHRS, CDR2 YFSETQ, per germline. The CDR3 spells CASSREPGTGWVIYEQYF. In nucleotides, the CDR3 is TGCGCCAGCAGCAGAGAACCGGGCACAGGGTGGGTCATTTACGAGCAGTACTTC. Full variable domain (rest looked up from reference TRBV5-1 and TRBJ2-7): KAGVTQTPRYLIKTRGQQVTLSCSPISGHRSVSWYQQTPGQGLQFLFEYFSETQRNKGNFPGRFSGRQFSNSRSEMNVSTLELGDSALYLCASSREPGTGWVIYEQYFGPGTRLTVT.

The chain combines TRBV18 with TRBJ1-1; D remains ambiguous. CDR1 and CDR2 from the germline V gene are KGHSH and LQKENI. CDR3 length: 13 residues. The ends were cut back, 5 bases at V and 1 base at J, with 8 bases in the middle. The CDR3 protein is CASSNFRNTEAFF. DNA for the CDR3: TGTGCCAGCTCAAATTTCAGGAACACTGAAGCTTTCTTT.

Only a few counts were recorded for this clone. The chain has TRBV29-1 and TRBJ2-1; a weak D match, TRBD1 (5 bases). The V end was cut by 4 bases, the J end by 3 bases, with 13 bases between. This CDR3 has 14 amino acids. Germline V CDR1 and CDR2: SQVTM, ANQGSEA. CDR3 residues: CSVVVAGLYNEQFF. DNA of the CDR3: TGCAGCGTTGTGGTCGCAGGGCTCTACAATGAGCAGTTCTTC.

The rearrangement uses TRBV21-1 and TRBJ2-6; TRBD1, the table's D call, lacks a check against the DNA. TRBV21-1 is described as a pseudogene. The CDR3 totals 17 residues. In DNA form, the CDR3 reads TGTGCCAACCTACTCCGGGACAGGGTGCCCGGGGCCAACGGCCTGACTTTC. This sequence encodes CANLLRDRVPGANGLTF.

The V gene is TRBV2, the J gene TRBJ2-7; TRBD1 might be the D (6 bases). Germline lookup yields CDR1 SNHLY and CDR2 FYNNEI. V was trimmed by 5 bases and J by 5 bases, leaving 13 bases between them. There are 13 residues in the CDR3. The CDR3 nucleotides are TGTGCCAGCAGTCCAACAGGGACGAACGAGCAGTACTTC. Translated: CASSPTGTNEQYF.